These 29 T cell receptor beta chains were all obtained from the same sample, sequenced in a study of beta chain features in type 1 diabetes. All of the isolated RNA was reverse transcribed, so expressed TCRB transcripts were sequenced. Here immunoSEQ multiplex PCR was the method, and the copy in TCRdb shows in-frame clones only, minus some. The data contain nearly 250,000 clones, 11% to 15% of them singletons. The material sequenced was naive CD4+ T cells from blood. The receptors here all came from a woman in her thirties or forties in good health.

V usage is TRBV2 and J usage is TRBJ2-2; 7 bases agree with TRBD2. The CDR3 extends over 15 amino acids. Germline V CDR1 and CDR2: SNHLY, FYNNEI. The trim removed 9 bases at V and 6 bases at J, leaving 13 bases unmatched. The CDR3 coding sequence is TGTGCCAGGCAGCCCCGACACGGGGGGTCCGGGGAGCTGTTTTTT. It translates to CARQPRHGGSGELFF.

This clone was found a few times. The chain employs TRBV6-6 and TRBJ2-7; 8 nucleotides align to TRBD2. Looked up from germline, CDR1 is MNHNY and CDR2 is SVGAGI (reference sequence). This CDR3 contains 15 residues. The V and J ends lost 0 bases and 3 bases, in that order; junction bases with no gene match: 4. CDR3 region: CASSYSQAGVYEQYF. CDR3 nucleotide sequence: TGTGCCAGCAGTTACTCTCAAGCGGGGGTCTACGAGCAGTACTTC.

This clone was seen a handful of times. The chain has TRBV20-1 and TRBJ1-2; the D gene is possibly TRBD1 (6 bases). The CDR3 is made up of 11 amino acids. The germline V gene has CDR1 DFQATT and CDR2 SNEGSKA (reference sequence). V dropped 3 bases and J dropped 4 bases, with 6 bases sitting between them. CDR3 in amino acids: CSARTGYGYTF. The CDR3, as DNA: TGCAGTGCTAGGACAGGCTATGGCTACACCTTC.

The sample holds a few counts of this clone. The chain recombines TRBV2 with TRBJ1-5; 9 bases map to TRBD1. Per the germline V gene, CDR1 is SNHLY and CDR2 is FYNNEI. The CDR3 loop spans 14 amino acids. The J segment lost 6 bases and the V segment lost 4 bases, leaving 4 bases of the junction unmatched. The CDR3 sequence is CASSGTGEGQPQHF. The DNA of the CDR3 is TGTGCCAGCAGTGGGACAGGGGAAGGTCAGCCCCAGCATTTT.

The chain employs TRBV2 and TRBJ2-3, with 13 bases fitting TRBD2. Germline CDR1 and CDR2: SNHLY and FYNNEI. Trimming at V came to 6 bases and at J to 8 bases, leaving 14 bases not matched to a gene. The CDR3 contains 17 residues. The chain's CDR3 is CASSAAGTSGALSTQYF. The CDR3, as DNA: TGTGCCAGCAGCGCAGCCGGGACTAGCGGGGCCCTGAGTACGCAGTATTTT.

The V call is TRBV10-3, the J call TRBJ1-3; D is perhaps TRBD1 (5 bases). Looked up from germline, CDR1 is ENHRY and CDR2 is SYGVKD. The CDR3 is made up of 13 amino acids. V dropped 4 bases and J dropped 4 bases, with 8 bases sitting between them. The CDR3: CAISAQGGNTIYF. DNA of the CDR3: TGTGCCATCAGTGCCCAGGGCGGAAACACCATATATTTT.

There are a few counts of this clone. V gene TRBV5-4 combines with J gene TRBJ2-7, with 7 positions matching TRBD1. The junction had 7 bases not matched to a gene; V was cut back by 1 base and J by 6 bases. This CDR3 is built from 14 residues. The germline V gene has CDR1 SGHNT and CDR2 YYREEE (reference sequence). The CDR3 DNA reads TGTGCCAGCAGCTTGACGACAGGGTTCAGCGAGCAGTACTTC. Translating it yields CASSLTTGFSEQYF.

J is TRBJ1-5 and V is TRBV7-9, with 10 nucleotides matching TRBD1. CDR1 and CDR2 (germline): SEHNR, FQNEAQ (reference sequence). CDR3 length: 17 residues. V lost 5 bases to trimming and J lost 4 bases; unmatched junction nucleotides: 11. Here the CDR3 DNA reads TGTGCCAGCAGCGGACCCCGGGACAGGGGAGGTAATCAGCCCCAGCATTTT. It translates to CASSGPRDRGGNQPQHF.

This clone was observed a handful of times. The chain recombines TRBV14 with TRBJ2-3; D may be TRBD1 (6 bases). Per germline, CDR1 SGHDN and CDR2 FVKESK. V was trimmed by 3 bases and J by 3 bases, leaving 10 bases between them. This CDR3 has 14 amino acids. The CDR3 DNA reads as TGTGCCAGCAGCCATCGACAGGCAACAGATACGCAGTATTTT. This translates into CASSHRQATDTQYF.

V usage is TRBV7-9 and J usage is TRBJ2-7; no clear D. Germline CDR1 SEHNR, CDR2 FQNEAQ (reference sequence). Trimming shortened V by 3 bases and J by 10 bases, and 10 bases separated the two germline ends. This CDR3 contains 11 residues. The CDR3 loop reads CASSFSRVQYF. The CDR3 nucleotides are TGTGCCAGCAGCTTCAGTCGGGTCCAGTACTTC.

This clone showed up just a few times. The rearrangement links TRBV14 to TRBJ1-1, with 7 bases that match TRBD1. CDR3 length: 16 residues. V lost 3 bases, J lost 3 bases, and 10 bases stayed unmatched. Germline CDR1 SGHDN, CDR2 FVKESK. Written as DNA, the CDR3 is TGTGCCAGCAGCCAGTATCAGGGGGAGCGGCACACTGAAGCTTTCTTT. This codes for CASSQYQGERHTEAFF.

This clone was observed a handful of times. The chain carries TRBV2 and TRBJ1-2; tentative D call: TRBD1 (5 bases). Germline V gene lookup returns CDR1 SNHLY and CDR2 FYNNEI. This CDR3 has 12 amino acids. Trimming took off 3 bases at V and 5 bases at J, with 7 bases between the two ends. The CDR3 bases are TGTGCCAGCAGTGAGCCAGGGTATGGCTACACCTTC. Translation gives CASSEPGYGYTF.

The rearrangement joins TRBV7-2 to TRBJ1-1; D is possibly TRBD1 (6 bases). Trimming removed 1 base at V and 0 bases at J, with 6 bases between. In germline, CDR1 is SGHTA, CDR2 FQGNSA. The CDR3 runs to 14 residues. CDR3 loop: CASSLGTVNTEAFF. CDR3 nucleotide sequence: TGTGCCAGCAGCTTAGGGACAGTGAACACTGAAGCTTTCTTT.

CDR3 sequence: CASTGPGTPIHF. CDR3 bases: TGTGCCAGCACCGGACCTGGGACACCGATCCACTTT. V and J are TRBV7-9 and TRBJ1-6, with D possibly matching TRBD1 (6 bases). The CDR3 spans 12 residues. Germline V gives CDR1 SEHNR, CDR2 FQNEAQ (reference sequence). V shed 7 bases and J shed 17 bases, with 18 bases lying between them.

This clone was found a few times. The chain employs TRBV5-1 and TRBJ2-3, with TRBD2 matching over 7 bases. The CDR3 has 15 residues. The J segment lost 2 bases and the V segment lost 1 base, leaving 4 bases of the junction unmatched. Germline loops: CDR1 SGHRS, CDR2 YFSETQ. CDR3 sequence: CASSLKLANTDTQYF. The DNA for the CDR3 is TGCGCCAGCAGCTTGAAACTAGCGAACACAGATACGCAGTATTTT.

On this clone: Additional DNA sequences in this sample encode the identical CDR3. The CDR3 region is CASSPGYNEQFF. CDR3 coding DNA: TGTGCCAGCAGTCCAGGCTACAATGAGCAGTTCTTC. V gene TRBV5-6 combines with J gene TRBJ2-1; D is undetermined. Germline V gene sequence: CDR1 SGHDT, CDR2 YYEEEE. This CDR3 has 12 residues. The V and J ends lost 5 bases and 3 bases respectively, with 6 bases between them.

This clone was seen a handful of times. Other DNA variants within this sample encode the same CDR3. The rearrangement uses TRBV6-5 and TRBJ2-7; 7 nucleotides match TRBD1. Germline V gene lookup returns CDR1 MNHEY and CDR2 SVGAGI. Unmatched junction bases numbered 5, after V lost 6 bases and J lost 0 bases. The CDR3 spans 14 residues. The CDR3 loop is CASRTTGSSYEQYF. For the CDR3, the DNA is TGTGCCAGCAGGACGACAGGGTCCTCCTACGAGCAGTACTTC.

This rearrangement joins TRBV2 to TRBJ1-1; TRBD1 might be the D (5 bases). Germline loops: CDR1 SNHLY, CDR2 FYNNEI. The V and J ends lost 6 bases and 3 bases respectively, with 23 bases between them. The CDR3 totals 17 residues. In nucleotides, the CDR3 is TGTGCCAGCAGAGGGCCTCTGCGGCGGACATCCGACACTGAAGCTTTCTTT. Its protein product is CASRGPLRRTSDTEAFF.

The table lists this clone with a few counts. This chain links TRBV13 with TRBJ1-2, with no clear D. Deletions cut 0 bases from V and 5 bases from J, with 4 bases between. Per germline, CDR1 PRHDT and CDR2 FYEKMQ (reference sequence). CDR3 length equals 12 residues. In DNA, the CDR3 is TGTGCCAGCAGCTTAGGGGAGTATGGCTACACCTTC. This gives the protein CASSLGEYGYTF.

Only a few counts were recorded for this clone. The V gene is TRBV20-1, the J gene TRBJ2-1; D gene ambiguous. Germline CDR1 and CDR2: DFQATT and SNEGSKA (reference sequence). The CDR3 covers 11 residues. The V end was cut by 1 base, the J end by 9 bases, with 7 bases between. This CDR3 reads CSARALAEQFF. The CDR3 DNA is TGCAGTGCTAGAGCCCTGGCTGAGCAGTTCTTC.

In this sample, this clone turned up a few times. The rearrangement joins TRBV5-1 to TRBJ1-4; D is uncertain. V was trimmed by 1 base and J by 0 bases, leaving 10 bases between them. The V gene's germline CDR1 is SGHRS and CDR2 YFSETQ. The CDR3 loop spans 16 amino acids. In nucleotides, the CDR3 is TGCGCCAGCAGCTTGTCGACTCTCTCAACTAATGAAAAACTGTTTTTT. Its protein is CASSLSTLSTNEKLFF. Full variable domain (rest looked up from reference TRBV5-1 and TRBJ1-4): KAGVTQTPRYLIKTRGQQVTLSCSPISGHRSVSWYQQTPGQGLQFLFEYFSETQRNKGNFPGRFSGRQFSNSRSEMNVSTLELGDSALYLCASSLSTLSTNEKLFFGSGTQLSVL.

V is TRBV4-1 and J is TRBJ2-3; a weak D match, TRBD2 (5 bases). In germline, CDR1 is MGHRA, CDR2 YSYEKL. This CDR3 region has 20 residues. With 0 bases removed from V and 0 bases from J, the gap between germline ends came to 22 bases. CDR3 protein: CASSQDLLGALLPSTDTQYF. Written as DNA, the CDR3 is TGCGCCAGCAGCCAAGATCTACTAGGAGCCCTCCTTCCTAGCACAGATACGCAGTATTTT.

In this sample, this clone turned up a few times. The V call is TRBV4-2, the J call TRBJ2-5; 10 bases are a match to TRBD1. The J call may be mistaken, given a closer DNA end match to TRBJ2-7. Germline CDR1 and CDR2: LGHNA and YNFKEQ. The CDR3 sequence is 16 residues long. The CDR3 spells CASSQPPGQGIGEQYF. The CDR3 DNA is TGTGCCAGCAGCCAACCCCCGGGACAGGGGATCGGCGAGCAGTACTTC.

This clone has just a few counts. V is TRBV5-4 and J is TRBJ2-5; 9 bases fit TRBD1. Per the germline V gene, CDR1 is SGHNT and CDR2 is YYREEE (reference sequence). After removal of 3 bases from V and 6 bases from J, the junction contained 6 bases not matched to a gene. The CDR3 sequence is 14 residues long. Here the CDR3 DNA reads TGTGCCAGCAGCTCGGACAGGGGCCCGAAGACCCAGTACTTC. This gives the protein CASSSDRGPKTQYF.

The rearrangement joins TRBV5-4 to TRBJ2-6; TRBD1 matches at 8 bases. V shed 5 bases and J 0 bases; nucleotides not matched to a gene: 10. Germline values: CDR1 SGHNT, CDR2 YYREEE (reference sequence). CDR3 length: 18 amino acids. For the CDR3, the DNA is TGTGCCAGCAGGCCCGGGACAGGAGGATTCTCTGGGGCCAACGTCCTGACTTTC. Its protein product is CASRPGTGGFSGANVLTF. The complete variable domain, with remaining parts taken from reference TRBV5-4 and TRBJ2-6, reads ETGVTQSPTHLIKTRGQQVTLRCSSQSGHNTVSWYQQALGQGPQFIFQYYREEENGRGNFPPRFSGLQFPNYSSELNVNALELDDSALYLCASRPGTGGFSGANVLTFGAGSRLTVL.

This chain uses TRBV7-9 with TRBJ2-1, with D uncertain. Germline lookup yields CDR1 SEHNR and CDR2 FQNEAQ (reference sequence). V lost 3 bases and J lost 6, with 18 bases in between. This CDR3 is built from 16 residues. CDR3: CASSFPRLGATNEQFF. For the CDR3, the DNA is TGTGCCAGCAGCTTTCCGAGACTCGGAGCAACCAATGAGCAGTTCTTC.

The V and J genes are TRBV14 and TRBJ2-3; TRBD2 is a possible D gene (6 bases). CDR3 length: 14 residues. V was clipped by 4 bases and J by 8 bases, with 16 bases between them. CDR1 is SGHDN, CDR2 FVKESK, per germline. The CDR3 loop reads CASSLRGNRATQYF. Here the CDR3 DNA reads TGTGCCAGCAGCCTCCGGGGGAACCGCGCTACGCAGTATTTT. The variable domain in full, with the rest retrieved from reference TRBV14 and TRBJ2-3, is EAGVTQFPSHSVIEKGQTVTLRCDPISGHDNLYWYRRVMGKEIKFLLHFVKESKQDESGMPNNRFLAERTGGTYSTLKVQPAELEDSGVYFCASSLRGNRATQYFGPGTRLTVL.

The V and J genes are TRBV2 and TRBJ2-1, with 14 bases fitting TRBD2. The germline gives CDR1 SNHLY, CDR2 FYNNEI. After removal of 6 bases from V and 0 bases from J, the junction contained 7 bases not matched to a gene. CDR3 size: 18 residues. CDR3 sequence (DNA): TGTGCCAGCAGCGGACTAGCGGGGGGCCCGAGCTCCTACAATGAGCAGTTCTTC. This encodes CASSGLAGGPSSYNEQFF.

The chain recombines TRBV5-1 with TRBJ2-5; perhaps TRBD1 as D (5 bases). The CDR3 runs to 14 residues. The V gene's germline CDR1 is SGHRS and CDR2 YFSETQ. V lost 0 bases and J lost 4, with 10 bases in between. In nucleotides, the CDR3 is TGCGCCAGCAGCTTGGGACAGACCATAGAGACCCAGTACTTC. This sequence encodes CASSLGQTIETQYF. The full variable domain, in which reference TRBV5-1 and TRBJ2-5 provide the parts outside the CDR3, is KAGVTQTPRYLIKTRGQQVTLSCSPISGHRSVSWYQQTPGQGLQFLFEYFSETQRNKGNFPGRFSGRQFSNSRSEMNVSTLELGDSALYLCASSLGQTIETQYFGPGTRLLVL.